This T cell receptor beta chain came from a study of cytomegalovirus exposure and HLA in healthy donors. Study overall: A prior study identified 117 million unique TCR beta sequences from about 180 million T cells.

Study-wide results and limits: The listing of approximately 160 TCR beta chains classed them as cytomegalovirus-associated. Per a later analysis, fewer than 20,000 TCR beta sequences showed association with HLA alleles at 0.05 false discovery rate.

V gave up 0 bases and J gave up 0 bases; unmatched junction bases: 2. This CDR3 contains 15 residues. From germline, CDR1 is SGDLS and CDR2 YYNGEE. The PCR used 60 Vbeta and 13 Jbeta primers. Sequencing was performed with immunoSEQ multiplex PCR; in TCRdb, only in-frame clones are kept and a portion is missing. Of about 300,000 clones listed, roughly 89% are singletons. Details on this clone: Its specificity is not known.

The clonotype originates from a man in his forties in good health and CMV-seropositive. The sample taken for sequencing was PBMCs. This chain connects TRBV9 to TRBJ2-7, with 8 bases matching TRBD2. This chain's CDR3 is CASSVDGRASYEQYF. DNA of the CDR3: TGTGCCAGCAGCGTAGACGGGAGGGCCTCCTACGAGCAGTACTTC.